Reported below is one TCR beta chain. Relative to the germline gene, one junction end is altered; a read error may explain this. Germline V CDR1 and CDR2: SSHAT, FNYEAQ (reference sequence). The CDR3 is 13 amino acids. Generated by immunoSEQ multiplex PCR, the TCRdb table keeps only in-frame clones and is missing some. The repertoire holds approximately 150,000 clones, with over 65% as singletons. The sample is drawn from a study of blood T cell repertoires in COVID-19. The sequence came from a human donor in a cohort sampled during active COVID-19. Sample: peripheral blood. The chain joins TRBV7-7 to TRBJ2-2; D is perhaps TRBD1 (5 bases). DNA of the CDR3: TGTGCTAGCAGCACGTCGACAGACGGGGAGCTGTTTTTT. It yields the protein CASSTSTDGELFF. Drawing the rest from reference TRBV7-7 and TRBJ2-2, the complete variable domain is GAGVSQSPRYKVTKRGQDVTLRCDPISSHATLYWYQQALGQGPEFLTYFNYEAQPDKSGLPSDRFSAERPEGSISTLTIQRTEQRDSAMYRCASSTSTDGELFFGEGSRLTVL.